The T cell receptor beta chain described here comes from a study of early T cells in non-severe SARS-CoV-2 infection. Notes on the study in general: CD4 and private specificities were missed by VDJdb matching, which favored anti-spike CD8 responses.

A single record per CDR3 protein comes from TCRdb applying MiXCR to the 5' RACE reads. The sample holds just under 45,000 distinct CDR3 sequences, roughly a tenth seen once. This clonotype was counted between two and nine times. Antigen unknown. The material sequenced was whole blood. The sequence came from an adult who was a healthcare worker with PCR-confirmed SARS-CoV-2 infection or an uninfected control (not recorded which).

The CDR3 nucleotides are TGTGCCAGCAAAATGGGACGGTCCCAAGAGACCCAGTACTTC. It codes for CASKMGRSQETQYF. The chain carries TRBV7-2 and TRBJ2-5, with D perhaps being TRBD1 or TRBD2 (5 bases each). This CDR3 has 14 residues. Germline values: CDR1 SGHTA, CDR2 FQGNSA. Deletions cut 7 bases from V and 1 base from J, with 13 bases between.